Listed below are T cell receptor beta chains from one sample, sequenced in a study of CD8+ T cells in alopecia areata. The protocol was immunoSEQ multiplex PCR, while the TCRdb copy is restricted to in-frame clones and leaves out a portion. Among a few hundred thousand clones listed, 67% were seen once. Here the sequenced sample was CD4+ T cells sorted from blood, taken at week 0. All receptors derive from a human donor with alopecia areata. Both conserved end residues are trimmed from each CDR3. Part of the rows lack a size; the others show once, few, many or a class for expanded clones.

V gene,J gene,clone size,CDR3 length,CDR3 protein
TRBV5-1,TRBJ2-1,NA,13,ASSLVLAGTNEQF
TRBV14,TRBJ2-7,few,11,ASSQELRGEQY
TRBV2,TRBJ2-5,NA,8,ASGRQTQY
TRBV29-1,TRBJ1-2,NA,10,SVIQGEYGYT
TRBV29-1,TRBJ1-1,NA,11,SAGTGVGTEAF
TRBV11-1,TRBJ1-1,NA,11,ASSLYRGAEAF
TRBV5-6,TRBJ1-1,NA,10,ASSTDSHEAF
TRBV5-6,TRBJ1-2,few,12,ASSLFRFNYGYT
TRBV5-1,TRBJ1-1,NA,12,ASSLGTVNTEAF
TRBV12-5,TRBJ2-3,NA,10,ASGPVTDTQY
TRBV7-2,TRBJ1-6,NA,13,ASSFSSRRDSPLH
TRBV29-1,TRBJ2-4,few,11,SIRDSPTNIQY
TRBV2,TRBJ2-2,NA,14,ASRPTGGAGTGELF
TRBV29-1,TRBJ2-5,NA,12,SAGGRGSGETQY
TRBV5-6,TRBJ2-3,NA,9,ASSQGDTQY
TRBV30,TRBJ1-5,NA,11,AFSGGSNQPQH
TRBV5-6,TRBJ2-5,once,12,ASSLSSGAGTQY
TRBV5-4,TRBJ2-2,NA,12,ASTPDRITGELF
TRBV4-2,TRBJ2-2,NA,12,ASSQEARPGELF
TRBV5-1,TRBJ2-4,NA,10,ASSLGPDIQY
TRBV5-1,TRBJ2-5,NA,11,ASSLDRRETQY
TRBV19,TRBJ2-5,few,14,ASSAMRILGQETQY
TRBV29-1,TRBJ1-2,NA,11,SVEDRGRDGYT
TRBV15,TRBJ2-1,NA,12,ATSRATNYNEQF
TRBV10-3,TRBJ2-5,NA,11,AITDRAWETQY
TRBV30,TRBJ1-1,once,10,AWQGMNTEAF
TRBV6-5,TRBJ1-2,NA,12,ASSYSRGLYGYT
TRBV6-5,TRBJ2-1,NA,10,ASRQGLYEQF
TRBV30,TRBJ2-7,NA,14,AWSNFGTTNSYEQY
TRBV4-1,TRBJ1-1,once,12,ASSLNRVIPEAF
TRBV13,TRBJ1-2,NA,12,ASSYETGQGGYT
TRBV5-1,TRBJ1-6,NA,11,ASSLALTSPLH
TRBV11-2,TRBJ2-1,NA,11,ASSLSGGHEQF
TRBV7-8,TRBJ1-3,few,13,ASSLKGGSGNTIY
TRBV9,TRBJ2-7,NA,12,ASSAAEGGYEQY
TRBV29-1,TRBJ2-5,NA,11,SAAGDRKETQY
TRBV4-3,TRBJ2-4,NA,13,ASSQDTSLANIQY
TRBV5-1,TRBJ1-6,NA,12,ASSRDRTNSPLH
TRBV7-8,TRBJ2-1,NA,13,ASSLGTSSYNEQF
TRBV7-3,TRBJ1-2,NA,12,ASSQDRGDYGYT
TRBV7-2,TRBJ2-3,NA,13,ASSPLSASTDTQY
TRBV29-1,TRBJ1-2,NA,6,SVGGYT
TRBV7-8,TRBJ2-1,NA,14,ASSLELAGGNNEQF
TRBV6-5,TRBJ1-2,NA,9,ASSSESGYT
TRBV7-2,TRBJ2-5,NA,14,ASSPPPTGVGETQY
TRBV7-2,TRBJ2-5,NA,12,ASSLEGSGGSKY
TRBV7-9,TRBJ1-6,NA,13,ASRSSQGTNSPLH